The present T cell receptor beta chain was sequenced within a study of blood T cell repertoires in COVID-19. As for the study in general: Samples taken during acute and convalescent COVID-19 were collected in the United States, Italy and Spain. PBMCs, B-cell-depleted T cells, or T cells provided the cDNA or gDNA that made up the material.

The CDR3 consists of 14 residues. Germline CDR1 MNHEY, CDR2 SVGAGI. V was clipped by 7 bases and J by 8 bases, with 20 bases between them. Profiling relied on immunoSEQ multiplex PCR, and the TCRdb table lists in-frame clones only, not all of them. The sample has tens of thousands of clones, about 86% seen once. The TCR sequence derives from a human donor in a cohort sampled during active COVID-19. Sequenced sample: peripheral blood. The chain combines TRBV6-5 with TRBJ1-2; possible D gene TRBD1, 5 bases. DNA of the CDR3: TGTGCCAGCAACGCCCTTCAGGGTAACCGGGGCTACACCTTC. Protein: CASNALQGNRGYTF.